This T cell receptor beta chain was sequenced in a study of T cells in Graves' hyperthyroidism and ophthalmopathy. Hyperthyroidism was newly diagnosed in patients aged 18 to 65 (duration under 2 months). Fresh 10 ml peripheral blood yielded PBMCs. This clonotype was detected ten times or more. The target antigen is unknown. One end of the junction fails to match germline, which may point to a read error. This CDR3 spans 12 amino acids. Germline lookup yields CDR1 SGHAT and CDR2 FQDESV (reference sequence). The source material, RNA transcripts, was used to amplify TCR beta CDR3 regions. The TCR CDR3 first-round RT-PCR relied on the HTBI primer set. Via MiXCR, TCRdb re-called the multiplex PCR reads, giving one row per CDR3 protein. The table lists fewer than 600,000 distinct CDR3 sequences, 14% of them singletons. Whole-study results and caveats: Researchers report that a 13 V-J model separated ophthalmopathy from stable hyperthyroidism.

This clonotype was sampled from a woman aged 18-29 years with Graves' hyperthyroidism. J is TRBJ1-2 and V is TRBV11-1; D uncertain. The specimen sequenced was blood. CDR3 nucleotide sequence: TGTGCCAGCAGCCTGAACAACTGTGGCTACACCTTC. Translation gives CASSLNNCGYTF. The variable domain in full, completed from reference TRBV11-1 and TRBJ1-2, reads EAEVAQSPRYKITEKSQAVAFWCDPISGHATLYWYRQILGQGPELLVQFQDESVVDDSQLPKDRFSAERLKGVDSTLKIQPAELGDSAMYLCASSLNNCGYTFGSGTRLTVV.